Sequencing of this TCR beta chain was carried out in a study of radiotherapy plus CTLA-4 blockade in lung cancer. Study-level points and caveats: Some TCR clones had been derived from tumors. These clones expanded in peripheral blood after radiotherapy plus ipilimumab. Increased serum interferon-beta after radiation also reportedly predicted response strongly.

Generated by immunoSEQ multiplex PCR, the TCRdb table keeps only in-frame clones and is missing some. Of some 60,000 clones in the sample, around 80% were seen once. Trimming cost V 4 bases and J 7 bases; bases outside gene matches: 12. Germline CDR1 and CDR2: SGHNT and YYREEE (reference sequence). The CDR3 is 16 amino acids. As regards this clone: The target antigen is unknown.

This receptor was obtained from a human donor with non-small cell lung cancer who had a complete response to radiotherapy plus ipilimumab. V is TRBV5-4 and J is TRBJ2-1, with 9 bases that match TRBD1. This specimen was peripheral blood, taken from a patient treated with radiotherapy plus ipilimumab. The CDR3 here is CASSTKTGGNMNEQFF. CDR3 DNA sequence: TGTGCCAGCAGCACTAAGACAGGGGGAAATATGAATGAGCAGTTCTTC.